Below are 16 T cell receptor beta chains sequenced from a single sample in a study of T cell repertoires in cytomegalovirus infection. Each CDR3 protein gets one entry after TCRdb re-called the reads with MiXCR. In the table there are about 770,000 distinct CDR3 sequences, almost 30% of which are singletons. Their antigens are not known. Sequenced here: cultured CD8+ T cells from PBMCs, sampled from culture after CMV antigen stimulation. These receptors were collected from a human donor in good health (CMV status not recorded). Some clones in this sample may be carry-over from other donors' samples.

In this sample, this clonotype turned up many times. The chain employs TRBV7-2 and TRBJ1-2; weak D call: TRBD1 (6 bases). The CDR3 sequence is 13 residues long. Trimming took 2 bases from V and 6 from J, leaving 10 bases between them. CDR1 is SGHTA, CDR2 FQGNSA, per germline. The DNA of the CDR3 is TGTGCCAGCAGCTTAAACAGGGCGGATGGCTACACCTTC. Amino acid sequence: CASSLNRADGYTF.

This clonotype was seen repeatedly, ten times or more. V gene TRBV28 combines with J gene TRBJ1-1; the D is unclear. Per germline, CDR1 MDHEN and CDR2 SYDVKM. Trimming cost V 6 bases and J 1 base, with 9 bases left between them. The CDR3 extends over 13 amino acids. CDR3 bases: TGTGCCAGCAGCTACCCACAGAACACTGAAGCTTTCTTT. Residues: CASSYPQNTEAFF. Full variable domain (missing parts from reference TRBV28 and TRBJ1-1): DVKVTQSSRYLVKRTGEKVFLECVQDMDHENMFWYRQDPGLGLRLIYFSYDVKMKEKGDIPEGYSVSREKKERFSLILESASTNQTSMYLCASSYPQNTEAFFGQGTRLTVV.

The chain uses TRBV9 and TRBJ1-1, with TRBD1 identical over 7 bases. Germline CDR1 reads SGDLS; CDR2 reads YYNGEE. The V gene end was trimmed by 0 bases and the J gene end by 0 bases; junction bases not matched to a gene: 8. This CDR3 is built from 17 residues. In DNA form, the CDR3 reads TGTGCCAGCAGCGTAGGTAGCGGGACAGCAATGAACACTGAAGCTTTCTTT. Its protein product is CASSVGSGTAMNTEAFF.

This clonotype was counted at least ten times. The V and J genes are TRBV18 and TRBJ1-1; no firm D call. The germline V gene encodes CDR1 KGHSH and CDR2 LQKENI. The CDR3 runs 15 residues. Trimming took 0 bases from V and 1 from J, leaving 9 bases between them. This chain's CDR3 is CASSPPGRPNTEAFF. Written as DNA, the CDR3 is TGTGCCAGCTCACCACCGGGCAGGCCGAACACTGAAGCTTTCTTT.

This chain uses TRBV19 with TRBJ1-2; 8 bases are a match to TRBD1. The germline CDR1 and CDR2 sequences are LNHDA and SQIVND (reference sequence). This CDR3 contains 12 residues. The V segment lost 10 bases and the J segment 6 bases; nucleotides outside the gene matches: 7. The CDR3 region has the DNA TGTGCCACCTTCGGACAGGGCGATGGCTACACCTTC. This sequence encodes CATFGQGDGYTF.

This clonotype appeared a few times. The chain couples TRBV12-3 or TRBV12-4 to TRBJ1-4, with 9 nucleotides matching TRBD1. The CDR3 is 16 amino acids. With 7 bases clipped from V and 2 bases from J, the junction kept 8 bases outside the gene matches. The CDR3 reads CASTNGTGFTNEKLFF. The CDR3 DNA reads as TGTGCCAGCACAAACGGGACAGGGTTCACTAATGAAAAACTGTTTTTT.

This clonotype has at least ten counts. The CDR3 region is CASSLGGTNTEAFF. As DNA, the CDR3 is TGTGCCAGCAGTTTGGGGGGGACGAACACTGAAGCTTTCTTT. The chain employs TRBV12-3 or TRBV12-4 and TRBJ1-1; maybe TRBD1 (5 bases). This CDR3 region has 14 residues. Trimming removed 3 bases from V and 1 base from J, with 9 bases in between.

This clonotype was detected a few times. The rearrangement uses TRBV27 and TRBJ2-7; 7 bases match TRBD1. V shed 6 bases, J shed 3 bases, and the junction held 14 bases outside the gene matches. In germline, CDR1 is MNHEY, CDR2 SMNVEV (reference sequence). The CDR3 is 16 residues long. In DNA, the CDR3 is TGTGCCAGCAGCCGATCCGCCGGGACAGTGGTCTACGAGCAGTACTTC. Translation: CASSRSAGTVVYEQYF.

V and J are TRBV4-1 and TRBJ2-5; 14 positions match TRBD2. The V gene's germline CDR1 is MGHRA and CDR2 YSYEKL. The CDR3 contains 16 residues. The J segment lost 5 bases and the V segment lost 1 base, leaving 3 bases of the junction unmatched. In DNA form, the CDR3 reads TGCGCCAGCAGCCAAGGCGGGACTAGCGGGGGCGAGACCCAGTACTTC. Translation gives CASSQGGTSGGETQYF.

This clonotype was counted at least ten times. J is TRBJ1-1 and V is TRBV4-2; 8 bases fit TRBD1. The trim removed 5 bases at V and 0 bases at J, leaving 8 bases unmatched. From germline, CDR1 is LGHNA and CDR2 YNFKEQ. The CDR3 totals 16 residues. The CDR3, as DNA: TGTGCCAGCAGCGAAAGGACAGGGTCATTGAACACTGAAGCTTTCTTT. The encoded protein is CASSERTGSLNTEAFF.

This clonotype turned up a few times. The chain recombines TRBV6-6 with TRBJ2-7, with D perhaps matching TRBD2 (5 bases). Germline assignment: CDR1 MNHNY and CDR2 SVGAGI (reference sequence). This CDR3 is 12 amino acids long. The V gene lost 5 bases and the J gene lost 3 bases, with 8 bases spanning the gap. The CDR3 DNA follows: TGTGCCAGCAGTCCGGGGTTCTACGAGCAGTACTTC. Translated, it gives CASSPGFYEQYF.

The CDR3 DNA reads as TGTGCCAGCAGTTCAGGGTTCGGAAAACTGTTTTTT. It translates to CASSSGFGKLFF. The chain links TRBV5-6 to TRBJ1-4; D is perhaps TRBD1 (5 bases). This CDR3 region has 12 residues. The germline CDR1 and CDR2 sequences are SGHDT and YYEEEE. Trimming removed 5 bases from V and 10 bases from J, with 12 bases in between.

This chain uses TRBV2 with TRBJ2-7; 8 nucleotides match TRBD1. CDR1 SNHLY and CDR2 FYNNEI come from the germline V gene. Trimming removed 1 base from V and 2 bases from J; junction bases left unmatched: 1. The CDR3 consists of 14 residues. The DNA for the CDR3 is TGTGCCAGCAGTGAAGAGGACAGGGCCTACGAGCAGTACGTC. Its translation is CASSEEDRAYEQYV.

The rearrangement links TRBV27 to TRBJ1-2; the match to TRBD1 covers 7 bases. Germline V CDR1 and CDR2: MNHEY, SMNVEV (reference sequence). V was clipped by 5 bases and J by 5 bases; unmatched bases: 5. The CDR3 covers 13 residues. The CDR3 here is CASSEGQRYGYTF. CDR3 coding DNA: TGTGCCAGCAGTGAGGGACAGCGTTATGGCTACACCTTC.

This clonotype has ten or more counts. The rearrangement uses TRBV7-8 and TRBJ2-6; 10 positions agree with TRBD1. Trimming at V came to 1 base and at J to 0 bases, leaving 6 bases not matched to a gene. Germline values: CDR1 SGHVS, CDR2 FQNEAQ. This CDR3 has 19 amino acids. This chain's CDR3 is CASSLEDRGILSGANVLTF. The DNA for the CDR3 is TGTGCCAGCAGCTTAGAGGACAGGGGGATCCTCTCTGGGGCCAACGTCCTGACTTTC.

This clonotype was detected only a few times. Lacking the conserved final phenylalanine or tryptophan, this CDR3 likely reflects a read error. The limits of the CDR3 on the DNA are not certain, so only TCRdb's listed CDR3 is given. CDR3 sequence reads: CASSPRTGRLL. This chain connects TRBV7-6 to TRBJ2-3; the table's TRBD1 call for D was not verified on the DNA. The germline V gene encodes CDR1 SGHVS and CDR2 FNYEAQ. The CDR3 is 11 amino acids long, termini counted.